This TCR beta chain was identified during a study of T cell changes during pregnancy in multiple sclerosis. Produced via immunoSEQ multiplex PCR; TCRdb's table is partial and in-frame only. In the table there are tens of thousands of clones, 80% to 95% of which are singletons. CDR1 and CDR2 (germline): SQVTM, ANQGSEA. The CDR3 runs to 14 residues. V shed 7 bases, J shed 0 bases, and the junction held 7 bases outside the gene matches. The material sequenced was peripheral blood, taken in the first trimester of pregnancy. This receptor was obtained from a female donor with multiple sclerosis, enrolled in a pregnancy study. J is TRBJ2-3 and V is TRBV29-1; TRBD1 matches 7 bases. The CDR3 DNA follows: TGCAGCGCTGACAGGGTGTGGAGCACAGATACGCAGTATTTT. Translating it yields CSADRVWSTDTQYF.